Included here is one TCR beta chain sequence, with context. The data are from a study of T cells in Graves' hyperthyroidism and ophthalmopathy. Overall study: Peripheral blood was collected at initial diagnosis, before any treatment.

Newly diagnosed hyperthyroidism, duration under 2 months, in patients aged 18 to 65. Those patients with uncontrolled infection, other autoimmune disease, pregnancy or lactation were excluded. Diagnoses were established using clinical symptoms, serum thyroxine and TRAb, thyroid ultrasound and orbital computed tomography. TCR beta CDR3 region amplification was performed from RNA transcripts. The primer set for the first-round RT-PCR of the TCR CDR3 was HTBI. TCRdb recomputed calls from the multiplex PCR reads with MiXCR, one row per CDR3 protein. The sample lists about 210,000 distinct CDR3 sequences, roughly a sixth occurring once. Germline V gene lookup returns CDR1 SGHNT and CDR2 YENEEA. The CDR3 extends over 8 amino acids. The V segment lost 10 bases and the J segment 13 bases; nucleotides outside the gene matches: 3.

The chain combines TRBV11-3 with TRBJ2-5, with 7 bases lining up with TRBD2. The sequenced material came from blood. The receptor was isolated from a man between 45 and 60 years old with Graves' hyperthyroidism. CDR3 sequence (DNA): TGTGCCACCACTAGCGCGTACTTC. Encoded protein: CATTSAYF.